A selection of T cell receptor beta chains follows, all from one sample in a study of blood T cell repertoires in COVID-19. Repertoires were generated with immunoSEQ multiplex PCR, while TCRdb's copy carries only in-frame clones and drops some. Among fewer than 350,000 clones, approximately 83% were seen once, and the ten largest hold about 1.9%. The sample was peripheral blood. The receptors stem from a woman in her 30s who had recovered from COVID-19. Both conserved end residues are part of each CDR3. Fields, in order: J gene, clone size, V gene, D gene, CDR3 DNA, CDR3 protein. D genes are given only for firm matches. Not every row has a clone size; where given, it reads once, few, many or a size class.

>TRBJ1-2|.|TRBV5-6|.
TGTGCCAGCAGCTTGGCCCCAGGACTCTCGAACTATGGCTACACCTTC
CASSLAPGLSNYGYTF
>TRBJ1-1|.|TRBV5-4|TRBD1
TGTGCCAGCAGCTACTACAGGGGAGGACGGACTGAAGCTTTCTTT
CASSYYRGGRTEAFF
>TRBJ2-4|.|TRBV28|TRBD2
TGTGCCACCCATTGGGGCGGGGGAAGGGACATTCAGTACTTC
CATHWGGGRDIQYF
>TRBJ2-2|.|TRBV27|.
TGTGCCAGCAGCTCAGGGTTTCCCGGGGAGCTGTTTTTT
CASSSGFPGELFF
>TRBJ2-7|.|TRBV14|.
TGTGCCAGCAGCCAAGAACAGGGCTACGAGCAGTACTTC
CASSQEQGYEQYF
>TRBJ2-5|.|TRBV7-8|TRBD2
TGTGCCAGCAGCCAAGGAAAGGGACTAGCGGGAGTCCGGGAGACCCAGTACTTC
CASSQGKGLAGVRETQYF
>TRBJ1-1|.|TRBV27|TRBD1
TGTGCCAGCAGACCGGGACAGGGGGTGAACACTGAAGCTTTCTTT
CASRPGQGVNTEAFF
>TRBJ2-1|.|TRBV7-9|TRBD2
TGTGCCAGCAGCTTTAGCGGGGGGGCAGACAATGAGCAGTTCTTC
CASSFSGGADNEQFF
>TRBJ2-7|.|TRBV10-3|TRBD2
TGTGCCACCCGGACTAGCGGGAGCGACGAGCAGTACTTC
CATRTSGSDEQYF
>TRBJ2-3|once|TRBV4-3|.
TGCGCCAGCAGCCAAGGGGGGATGGGAGGGCAGTATTTT
CASSQGGMGGQYF
>TRBJ2-3|.|TRBV27|TRBD2
TGTGCCAGCAGTTTATTAGCGGGAGCTGCAGATACGCAGTATTTT
CASSLLAGAADTQYF
>TRBJ2-7|.|TRBV4-3|TRBD1
TGCGCCAGCAGCCAAGGGAGGACAGGGGCTTTCGAGCAGTACTTC
CASSQGRTGAFEQYF
>TRBJ2-7|.|TRBV7-9|.
TGTGCCAGCAGAGACGGGTCCTACGAGCAGTACTTC
CASRDGSYEQYF
>TRBJ2-2|.|TRBV27|.
TGTGCCAGCAGTTGGGGACAGAACACCGGGGAGCTGTTTTTT
CASSWGQNTGELFF
>TRBJ2-7|few|TRBV28|TRBD1
TGTGCCAGCAGCCTTGACCTAGGGACAGGGACCTACGAGCAGTACTTC
CASSLDLGTGTYEQYF
>TRBJ2-1|.|TRBV27|.
TGTGCCAGCAGACTGGACAGTTACAATGAGCAGTTCTTC
CASRLDSYNEQFF
>TRBJ1-2|.|TRBV27|TRBD1
TGTGCCAGCAGTTCGACTACAGGGGAGCACGGCTACACCTTC
CASSSTTGEHGYTF
>TRBJ2-2|.|TRBV6-5|.
TGTGCCAGCAGTTACTCTGGAGGGGTGACCGGGGAGCTGTTTTTT
CASSYSGGVTGELFF
>TRBJ2-5|once|TRBV11-2|.
TGTGCCAGCAGCCACGGAGCGGGTTTAGAGACCCAGTACTTC
CASSHGAGLETQYF
>TRBJ2-5|.|TRBV6-2/TRBV6-3|TRBD2
TGTGCCAGCAGTTACTCGAACTTCGGGGGGGAGACCCAGTACTTC
CASSYSNFGGETQYF
>TRBJ2-1|.|TRBV4-1|.
TGCGCCAGCAGCCAAGTCGATACAGGGTTCTATGAGCAGTTCTTC
CASSQVDTGFYEQFF
>TRBJ2-2|.|TRBV5-4|TRBD2
TGTGCCAGCAGCTTGTCCTTAAGCGGGGGTTCGAACACCGGGGAGCTGTTTTTT
CASSLSLSGGSNTGELFF